Listed here are 19 T cell receptor beta chains from one sample, sequenced in a study of blood T cell repertoires in COVID-19 (dated by TCRdb to 2018 to 2020). Library preparation employed the immunoSEQ multiplex PCR assay. Held by TCRdb, this immuneACCESS table contains in-frame sequences only and omits some clones. Under half of the omission traces to an unresolved V gene where checked; the cause of the rest is unknown. The sample yields hundreds of thousands of clones; approximately 90% were counted once. The ten largest clones represent more than 1.4% of the sample. Sequenced material: peripheral blood. The receptor source for this set is a woman aged 25 to 39 with active or convalescent COVID-19.

The CDR3 DNA follows: TGTGCCAGCAGCCCACTAGCGGGGCATAAATTCTATGGCTACACCTTC. Protein product: CASSPLAGHKFYGYTF. The chain recombines TRBV11-2 with TRBJ1-2; D is perhaps TRBD1 (5 bases). V shed 5 bases and J shed 4 bases, with 20 bases lying between them. Germline assignment: CDR1 SGHAT and CDR2 FQNNGV. The CDR3 sequence is 16 residues long.

The V gene is TRBV10-3, the J gene TRBJ2-1; 9 bases line up with TRBD2. V shed 0 bases and J 7 bases; nucleotides not matched to a gene: 7. From germline, CDR1 is ENHRY and CDR2 SYGVKD. CDR3 size: 16 residues. CDR3 region: CAISESVSGGWNEQFF. The DNA of the CDR3 is TGTGCCATCAGTGAGTCGGTTAGCGGGGGTTGGAATGAGCAGTTCTTC.

CDR3 bases: TGTGCCAGCAGTGTGGACAGGGGGCAGGGTGAGCAGTTCTTC. Its translation is CASSVDRGQGEQFF. V is TRBV2 and J is TRBJ2-1; TRBD1 agrees at 11 bases. With V trimmed by 4 bases and J by 9 bases, 5 bases remained unmatched. From germline, CDR1 is SNHLY and CDR2 FYNNEI. This CDR3 contains 14 residues.

The chain has TRBV19 and TRBJ1-1; D is ambiguous. V lost 7 bases and J 10 bases, leaving 19 bases between the germline ends. This CDR3 is built from 13 residues. Germline V lookup: CDR1 LNHDA, CDR2 SQIVND (reference sequence). CDR3 amino acids: CASTPRGTALAFF. The CDR3 DNA reads as TGTGCCAGTACCCCAAGAGGCACGGCTTTAGCTTTCTTT.

This chain connects TRBV9 to TRBJ1-2, with TRBD1 matching over 8 bases. The V and J ends lost 0 bases and 2 bases, in that order; junction bases with no gene match: 3. This CDR3 comprises 15 residues. CDR1 is SGDLS and CDR2 is YYNGEE in the germline V gene. As DNA, the CDR3 is TGTGCCAGCAGCGTAGAGGCAGGGGGCAACTATGGCTACACCTTC. The encoded protein is CASSVEAGGNYGYTF.

V gene TRBV7-6 combines with J gene TRBJ2-5; possible D gene TRBD1, 6 bases. CDR1 and CDR2 (germline): SGHVS, FNYEAQ. This CDR3 is 15 amino acids long. Trimming took off 1 base at V and 1 base at J, with 10 bases between the two ends. DNA for the CDR3: TGTGCCAGCAGCTTAGAACAGGGCTTCCAAGAGACCCAGTACTTC. This gives the protein CASSLEQGFQETQYF.

This chain's CDR3 is CASSFPRYEQYF. DNA for the CDR3: TGTGCCAGCAGTTTCCCCAGATACGAGCAGTACTTC. This rearrangement joins TRBV12-3 or TRBV12-4 to TRBJ2-7; D uncertain. V lost 3 bases and J 4 bases, leaving 7 bases between the germline ends. The CDR3 contains 12 residues.

The V call is TRBV5-1, the J call TRBJ1-2, with 8 bases identical to TRBD1. The germline gives CDR1 SGHRS, CDR2 YFSETQ. The CDR3 totals 15 residues. V shed 1 base and J 4 bases; nucleotides not matched to a gene: 6. Here the CDR3 DNA reads TGCGCCAGCAGCTTGAGGGACAGGACCATCTATGGCTACACCTTC. Protein: CASSLRDRTIYGYTF.

The chain carries TRBV4-1 and TRBJ2-7; TRBD2 agrees at 15 bases. This CDR3 is built from 18 residues. The germline CDR1 and CDR2 sequences are MGHRA and YSYEKL. V trimming: 0 bases; J trimming: 4 bases; junction bases outside the gene matches: 7. The CDR3 loop reads CASSQEFWGLAGGYEQYF. Here the CDR3 DNA reads TGCGCCAGCAGCCAAGAATTTTGGGGACTAGCGGGAGGATACGAGCAGTACTTC.

The chain joins TRBV7-2 to TRBJ1-5; D is ambiguous. The germline V gene encodes CDR1 SGHTA and CDR2 FQGNSA. Trimming took off 1 base at V and 0 bases at J, with 13 bases between the two ends. The CDR3 covers 17 residues. The CDR3 DNA is TGTGCCAGCAGCTTAGTTTCGGGAATGTATAGCAATCAGCCCCAGCATTTT. This gives the protein CASSLVSGMYSNQPQHF.

This chain joins TRBV10-1 and TRBJ1-1, with a possible D match to TRBD1 (6 bases). Trimming left V 3 bases short and J 4 bases short, with 9 bases between. The length of the CDR3 is 13 residues. Germline V gene data show CDR1 as WNHNN and CDR2 as SYGVQD (reference sequence). The CDR3 loop reads CASSDQGTTEAFF. The CDR3 DNA is TGCGCCAGCAGTGACCAGGGGACCACTGAAGCTTTCTTT.

The gene calls are TRBV5-4 and TRBJ1-6, with 7 bases fitting TRBD1. Germline assignment: CDR1 SGHNT and CDR2 YYREEE (reference sequence). The CDR3 has 15 amino acids. The V gene end was trimmed by 0 bases and the J gene end by 6 bases; junction bases not matched to a gene: 3. The CDR3 loop reads CASSLGGGLNSPLHF. CDR3 DNA: TGTGCCAGCAGCTTGGGAGGGGGCCTTAATTCACCCCTCCACTTT. The full variable domain, rest sourced from reference TRBV5-4 and TRBJ1-6, is ETGVTQSPTHLIKTRGQQVTLRCSSQSGHNTVSWYQQALGQGPQFIFQYYREEENGRGNFPPRFSGLQFPNYSSELNVNALELDDSALYLCASSLGGGLNSPLHFGNGTRLTVT.

The chain uses TRBV5-5 and TRBJ2-1; TRBD2 matches at 14 bases. The CDR3 has 17 amino acids. Trimming cost V 1 base and J 7 bases; bases outside gene matches: 7. Germline V gene sequence: CDR1 SGHKS, CDR2 YYEKEE (reference sequence). This CDR3 is CASSLNLGLAGGNEQFF. The CDR3 DNA follows: TGTGCCAGCAGCTTGAATTTAGGACTAGCGGGAGGTAATGAGCAGTTCTTC.

The chain carries TRBV5-6 and TRBJ1-2; no clear D gene. The CDR3 has 13 residues. CDR1 and CDR2 (germline): SGHDT, YYEEEE. V gave up 5 bases and J gave up 8 bases, with 16 bases separating them. The DNA of the CDR3 is TGTGCCAGCAGAGTTTCACCGGAGCGGGGCTACACCTTC. It translates to CASRVSPERGYTF.

The rearrangement joins TRBV3-1 (or the pseudogene TRBV3-2) to TRBJ2-7; D perhaps matches TRBD2 (5 bases). Germline V CDR1 and CDR2: LGHDT, YNNKEL (reference sequence). Trimming took off 5 bases at V and 6 bases at J, with 17 bases between the two ends. CDR3 length: 14 residues. The CDR3, as DNA: TGTGCCAGCAGCTTCGGGAATCCGGGGTTCGAGCAGTACTTC. Its protein is CASSFGNPGFEQYF.

The genes are TRBV19 and TRBJ2-2, with D perhaps matching TRBD1 (5 bases). The ends were cut back, 4 bases at V and 3 bases at J, with 21 bases in the middle. CDR1 and CDR2 from the germline V gene are LNHDA and SQIVND (reference sequence). The CDR3 consists of 18 residues. The CDR3 nucleotides are TGTGCCAGTAGTACCCTTAAGGATCGGACAACCTACACCGGGGAGCTGTTTTTT. It translates to CASSTLKDRTTYTGELFF.

This chain uses TRBV6-4 with TRBJ2-2; 7 nucleotides align to TRBD1. The J segment lost 6 bases and the V segment lost 3 bases, leaving 4 bases of the junction unmatched. Germline V CDR1 and CDR2: MRHNA, SNTAGT. This CDR3 spans 14 amino acids. The chain's CDR3 is CASSEGQGAGELFF. CDR3 in DNA: TGTGCCAGCAGTGAGGGGCAGGGGGCCGGGGAGCTGTTTTTT.

The chain joins TRBV7-8 to TRBJ2-7; a possible D gene is TRBD2 (5 bases). The V end lost 6 bases, the J end lost 5 bases, and 17 bases lay between the germline ends. The CDR3 is 14 residues long. Per germline, CDR1 SGHVS and CDR2 FQNEAQ. The CDR3 DNA reads as TGTGCCAGCAGTTCCCGAGGCCTCGGGGACGAGCAGTACTTC. It yields the protein CASSSRGLGDEQYF.

The chain is built from TRBV2 and TRBJ2-7; D is ambiguous. Trimming shortened V by 4 bases and J by 2 bases, and 6 bases separated the two germline ends. CDR3 length equals 12 residues. The germline gives CDR1 SNHLY, CDR2 FYNNEI. As DNA, the CDR3 is TGTGCCAGCAGTGGGCAAGCCTACGAGCAGTACTTC. It specifies CASSGQAYEQYF.